The sequence of this T cell receptor beta chain was determined in a study of T cell responses to AZD1222 COVID-19 vaccine (dated by TCRdb to the early 2020s). Regarding the complete study: AZD1222 recipients with second doses at about 4 weeks or about 12 weeks were pooled, because spike-specific TCR depth and breadth did not differ between schedules. A total of approximately 240 trial participants underwent TCR sequencing, of whom 207 received two doses of AZD1222 and 26 received two doses of the MenACWY control vaccine. Trial participants were enrolled by age into 18-55, 56-69 and 70-plus year subgroups, with about 150, 28 and 57 TCR-sequenced participants respectively. The paper's findings and limits, for the study overall: Vaccine-associated CD4 TCRs spanned the whole spike protein, with dominant responses in regions 160-218 and 743-854. The 56-69-year group was small, and its depth increase did not reach significance, likely because of low power. Conclusions about previously exposed vaccinees were limited because only six AZD1222 recipients were SARS-CoV-2 seropositive at baseline. Because no day 14 peak-response samples were available, repertoires were characterized only after the peak T cell response. Reportedly, close to half of the unique spike-specific TCRs recognized epitopes lying outside the regions that are mutated in the B.1.351 and B.1.1.7 variants. Spike-specific TCR breadth and depth rose significantly after two AZD1222 doses compared with day 0 and with MenACWY recipients. Participants were mostly white British and included more females than males, and it was suggested by the authors that clonal diversity may have been underestimated.

In the paper's terms, the time point label means: baseline before first vaccination. Vaccinee samples came from UK trials COV001 and COV002, including a single-blind randomized controlled phase 2/3 trial of AZD1222 (ChAdOx1 nCoV-19) in healthy adults. For TCRbeta chain sequencing, PBMC samples from trial participants were taken at day 0 and at day 28 after the second dose. Based on the germline V gene, the CDR1 and CDR2 sequences are KGHSH and LQKENI. The CDR3 holds 13 amino acids from the cysteine to the phenylalanine. The CDR3 DNA has 39 bases and is translated from base 1. Trimming accounts for 5 bases at V and 4 bases at J, while the number of junction bases matched to no gene is 4. The CDR3 regions of human TCRbeta chains were analyzed by immunosequencing. In the paper's pipeline: TCRs in the repertoires were matched against a reference library of SARS-CoV-2-specific TCRs that had been generated with the MIRA antigen-specificity platform. Breadth was defined as the fraction of unique TCRs that were SARS-CoV-2-associated, and depth was defined as the fraction of total T cells that were SARS-CoV-2-associated. Using the MIRA data, each spike-specific TCR was mapped to the spike region that the TCR reacts to and placed in a CD4 or CD8 class. Log10-transformed breadth and depth values were compared by one-way ANOVA with Sidak's multiple comparisons tests. Held by TCRdb, this immuneACCESS table contains in-frame sequences only and omits some clones. Under half of the omission traces to an unresolved V gene where checked; the cause of the rest is unknown. V, J and clone size reflect that table, while D and trimming were determined from the DNA. The table for this sample lists about 130,000 clones; 70% to 90% of them were counted only once. 1.9% of the sample is taken by the ten largest.

Note on this clone: Its cognate antigen has yet to be identified. Base-call qualities are not available, and no considerably larger clone is one nucleotide away.

The sample here was peripheral blood, taken on day 0 of AZD1222 vaccination. The chain uses TRBV18 and TRBJ1-2; 7 bases in between match TRBD1. The TCR comes from an adult in good health. The CDR3 protein sequence reads: CASSEGASYGYTF. The DNA sequence is as follows: TGTGCCAGCTCAGAGGGGGCGAGCTATGGCTACACCTTC.